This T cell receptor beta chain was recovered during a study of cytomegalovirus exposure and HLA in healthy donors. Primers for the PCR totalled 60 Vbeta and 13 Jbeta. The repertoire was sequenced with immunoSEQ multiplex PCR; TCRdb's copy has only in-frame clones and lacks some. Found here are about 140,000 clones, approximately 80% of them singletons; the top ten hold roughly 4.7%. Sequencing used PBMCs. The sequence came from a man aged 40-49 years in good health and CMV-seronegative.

CDR3 bases: TGTGCCAGCAGTTGGAACAGGGACTATGGCTACACCTTC. It specifies CASSWNRDYGYTF. The V gene is TRBV27, the J gene TRBJ1-2, with a tentative D call TRBD1 (6 bases). The germline V gene encodes CDR1 MNHEY and CDR2 SMNVEV (reference sequence). The CDR3 is 13 residues long. V was cut by 4 bases and J by 3 bases, with 9 bases left in between.